This T cell receptor (beta chain) appears in the sequencing data of a study of breast tumors, draining lymph nodes, adjacent tissues. Study observations and caveats: Data fit most tumor T cells coming from lymph node, expanding in tumor. Luminal-like breast cancer showed significantly higher tumor–nontumor repertoire similarity than basal-like.

In germline, CDR1 is MNHNS, CDR2 SASEGT. The CDR3 consists of 13 residues. V was shortened by 10 bases and J by 1 base, with 11 bases between the two germline ends. This clonotype has more than one count but fewer than ten. Its antigen is unknown. TCRdb redid the calling of the multiplex PCR reads with MiXCR, one entry per CDR3 protein. The sample records 60,000 to 65,000 distinct CDR3 sequences, around three fifths being singletons. The source material was breast tumor tissue. The chain combines TRBV6-1 with TRBJ2-4; tentatively, D is TRBD2 (5 bases). This receptor was obtained from a female donor with breast cancer. Some clones in this sample may be carry-over from other donors' samples. The DNA for the CDR3 is TGTGCCATCTTCGGACTTGCCAAAAACATTCAGTACTTC. This translates into CAIFGLAKNIQYF.